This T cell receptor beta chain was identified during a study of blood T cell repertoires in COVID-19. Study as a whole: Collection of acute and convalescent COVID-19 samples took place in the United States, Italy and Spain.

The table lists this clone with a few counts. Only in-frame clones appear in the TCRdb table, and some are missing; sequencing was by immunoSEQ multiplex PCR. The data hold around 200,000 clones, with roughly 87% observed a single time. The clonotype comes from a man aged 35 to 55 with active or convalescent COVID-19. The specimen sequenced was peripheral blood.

The CDR3 DNA reads as TGTGCCAGCAGCCTCAGGGACACCTACGAGCAGTACTTC. Protein sequence: CASSLRDTYEQYF. This chain joins TRBV7-2 and TRBJ2-7; D might be TRBD1 (6 bases). Trimming took 5 bases from V and 2 from J, leaving 10 bases between them. The CDR3 covers 13 residues. CDR1 is SGHTA, CDR2 FQGNSA, per germline.